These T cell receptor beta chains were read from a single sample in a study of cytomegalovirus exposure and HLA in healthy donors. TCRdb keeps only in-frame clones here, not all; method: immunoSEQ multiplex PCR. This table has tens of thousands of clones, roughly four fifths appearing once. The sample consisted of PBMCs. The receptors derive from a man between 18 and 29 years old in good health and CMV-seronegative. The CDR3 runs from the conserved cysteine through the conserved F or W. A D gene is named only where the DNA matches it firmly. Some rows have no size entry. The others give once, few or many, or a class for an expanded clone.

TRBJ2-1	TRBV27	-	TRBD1	CASSPGQLRIYNEQFF	TGTGCCAGCAGCCCGGGACAGCTTCGTATCTACAATGAGCAGTTCTTC
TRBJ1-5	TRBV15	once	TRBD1	CATSRDRDRGLQGNQPQHF	TGTGCCACCAGCAGAGACCGGGACAGGGGGCTTCAAGGCAATCAGCCCCAGCATTTT
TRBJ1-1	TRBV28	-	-	CASSFFRYTEAFF	TGTGCCAGCAGTTTTTTCAGGTACACTGAAGCTTTCTTT
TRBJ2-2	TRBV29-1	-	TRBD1	CSAGTGGTGELFF	TGCAGCGCGGGGACAGGGGGGACCGGGGAGCTGTTTTTT
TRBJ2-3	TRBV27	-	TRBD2	CASSRTSEPTDTQYF	TGTGCCAGCAGTCGGACTAGCGAACCCACAGATACGCAGTATTTT
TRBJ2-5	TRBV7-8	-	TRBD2	CASGPGLATETQYF	TGTGCCAGTGGTCCTGGACTAGCGACCGAGACCCAGTACTTC
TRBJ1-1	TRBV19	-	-	CASSIPGNTEAFF	TGTGCCAGTAGTATTCCCGGGAACACTGAAGCTTTCTTT
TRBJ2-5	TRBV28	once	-	CASSLYPYRRGQETQYF	TGTGCCAGCAGTTTATATCCCTATAGGAGGGGTCAAGAGACCCAGTACTTC
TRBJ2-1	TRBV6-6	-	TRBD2	CASSYSRRGEGEQFF	TGTGCCAGCAGTTACTCGAGGCGGGGGGAGGGTGAGCAGTTCTTC
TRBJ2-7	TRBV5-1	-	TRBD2	CASSFTRPGTSDPTYEQYF	TGCGCCAGCAGCTTTACGAGACCCGGGACTAGCGACCCTACCTACGAGCAGTACTTC
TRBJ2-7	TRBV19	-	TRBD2	CASSSPGGREAYEQYF	TGTGCCAGTAGTTCCCCCGGCGGGAGGGAAGCCTACGAGCAGTACTTC
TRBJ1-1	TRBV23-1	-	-	CASIFEGAEAFF	TGCGCCAGCATTTTCGAGGGGGCTGAAGCTTTCTTT
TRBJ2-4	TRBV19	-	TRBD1	CASRNRGLAKNIQYF	TGTGCCAGTAGGAACAGGGGTCTAGCCAAAAACATTCAGTACTTC
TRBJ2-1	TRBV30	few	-	CAWSVGGSNEQFF	TGTGCCTGGAGTGTTGGAGGATCTAATGAGCAGTTCTTC
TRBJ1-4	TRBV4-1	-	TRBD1	CASSQEEGAATNEKLFF	TGCGCCAGCAGCCAAGAAGAGGGGGCCGCAACTAATGAAAAACTGTTTTTT
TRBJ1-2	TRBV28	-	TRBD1	CASSSGGVRGYTF	TGTGCCAGCAGTTCAGGGGGCGTGAGGGGCTACACCTTC
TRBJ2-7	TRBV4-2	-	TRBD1	CASSQDIGTDYEQYF	TGTGCCAGCAGCCAAGATATAGGGACAGATTACGAGCAGTACTTC
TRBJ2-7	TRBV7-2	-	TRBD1	CASSLGDRPYEQYF	TGTGCCAGCAGCTTAGGGGACAGACCCTACGAGCAGTACTTC
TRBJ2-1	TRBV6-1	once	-	CASSERSRFF	TGTGCCAGCAGTGAACGGAGTAGGTTCTTC
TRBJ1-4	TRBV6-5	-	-	CASSYSEGGREKLFF	TGTGCCAGCAGTTACTCGGAGGGTGGACGTGAAAAACTGTTTTTT
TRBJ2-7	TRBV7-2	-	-	CASSPWGGLNYEQYF	TGTGCCAGCAGCCCCTGGGGGGGGCTAAACTACGAGCAGTACTTC
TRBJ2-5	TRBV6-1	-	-	CASSRLVGSKETQYF	TGTGCCAGTTCTAGGCTGGTAGGAAGCAAAGAGACCCAGTACTTC
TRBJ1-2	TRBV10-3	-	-	CAISDPTGNYGYTF	TGTGCCATCAGTGACCCCACGGGAAACTATGGCTACACCTTC
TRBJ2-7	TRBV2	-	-	CACHEGVISYEQYF	TGTGCCTGCCACGAAGGGGTTATCTCCTACGAGCAGTACTTC
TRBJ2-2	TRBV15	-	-	CATSEPEPGELFF	TGTGCCACCAGCGAGCCCGAGCCCGGGGAGCTGTTTTTT
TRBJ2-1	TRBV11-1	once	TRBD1	CASSRDRGSYNEQFF	TGTGCCAGCAGCAGGGACAGGGGGTCCTACAATGAGCAGTTCTTC
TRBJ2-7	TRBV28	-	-	CASMSNLLAVYEQYF	TGTGCCAGCATGTCCAATCTCCTGGCTGTCTACGAGCAGTACTTC
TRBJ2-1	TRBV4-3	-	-	CASSQQQGGYNEQFF	TGCGCCAGCAGCCAACAGCAGGGCGGCTACAATGAGCAGTTCTTC
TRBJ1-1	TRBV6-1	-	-	CASSGRANTEAFF	TGTGCCAGCTCTGGGAGGGCTAACACTGAAGCTTTCTTT